Each of the 3 T cell receptor beta chains below was sequenced from the same sample in a study of human T cells and chemical hapten exposure. TCRdb used MiXCR to reprocess the RACE reads, holding one entry per CDR3 protein. The top ten hold 4% to 6% of the sample, which has tens of thousands of distinct CDR3 sequences, 9.5% to 12% seen once. Time point defined: pre-sensitization, week 0. The treatment denotes: therapeutic diphenylcyclopropenone sensitization with weekly scalp DPC. The sample consisted of whole blood, taken in connection with sensitization to the hapten diphenylcyclopropenone (DPC). These receptors were taken from a woman between 50 and 59 years old with alopecia areata. Some clones in this sample may be carry-over from other donors' samples.

The table lists this clonotype with many counts. The gene calls are TRBV20-1 and TRBJ1-5; no clear D gene. Trimming pared 1 base from V and 2 bases from J, leaving 12 bases between. CDR3 length: 15 residues. The germline V gene encodes CDR1 DFQATT and CDR2 SNEGSKA (reference sequence). The CDR3 protein is CSARVVEEGNQPQHF. As DNA, the CDR3 is TGCAGTGCTAGAGTTGTTGAAGAGGGCAATCAGCCCCAGCATTTT.

The rearrangement links TRBV7-2 to TRBJ1-2; 7 positions match TRBD1. CDR1 and CDR2 (germline): SGHTA, FQGNSA. The CDR3 totals 16 residues. Unmatched junction bases numbered 11, after V lost 1 base and J lost 6 bases. This CDR3 is CASSLGQGRGRNGYTF. The CDR3 DNA follows: TGTGCCAGCAGCTTAGGGCAGGGCAGGGGGAGAAATGGCTACACCTTC.

This clonotype was recorded many times. The V and J genes are TRBV27 and TRBJ1-6, with 8 bases aligning to TRBD1. CDR1 is MNHEY and CDR2 is SMNVEV in the germline V gene (reference sequence). V was clipped by 6 bases and J by 10 bases; unmatched bases: 5. The CDR3 sequence is 13 residues long. The CDR3 DNA sequence: TGTGCCAGCAGAGGACAGGGTGGCTCACCCCTCCACTTT. Translating gives CASRGQGGSPLHF.